Given below is one T cell receptor beta chain in context. The target antigen is unknown. Germline V lookup: CDR1 LGHDT, CDR2 YNNKEL (reference sequence). The CDR3 runs to 15 residues. V shed 1 base, J shed 6 bases, and the junction held 4 bases outside the gene matches. This entry is derived from a study of T-cell reconstitution after alpha-beta-depleted transplantation in children. Notes on the study in general: T-cell numbers and diversity one year post-transplant derived largely from freshly generated T cells. Alpha-beta T cells about two months after transplant reportedly derived from several hundred expanded graft clones.

A library of TCRbeta sequences, prepared with unique molecular identifiers, was generated. MiXCR, run by TCRdb on the PCR reads, gives a single entry per CDR3 protein. Of some 600,000 distinct CDR3 sequences listed, about an eighth were seen once; the top ten hold over 2%. This TCR derives from a male patient younger than 18 who had a stem cell transplant for acute myeloid leukemia, so the T cells may come from the graft donor. The chain is built from TRBV3-1 and TRBJ2-1, with 9 bases fitting TRBD2. Sequenced material: PBMCs, mostly from graft donor cells, taken 360 days after TCRalphabeta/CD19-depleted stem cell transplant. DNA for the CDR3: TGTGCCAGCAGCCAAGGGATAGCGGGAGTCAATGAGCAGTTCTTC. This encodes CASSQGIAGVNEQFF.